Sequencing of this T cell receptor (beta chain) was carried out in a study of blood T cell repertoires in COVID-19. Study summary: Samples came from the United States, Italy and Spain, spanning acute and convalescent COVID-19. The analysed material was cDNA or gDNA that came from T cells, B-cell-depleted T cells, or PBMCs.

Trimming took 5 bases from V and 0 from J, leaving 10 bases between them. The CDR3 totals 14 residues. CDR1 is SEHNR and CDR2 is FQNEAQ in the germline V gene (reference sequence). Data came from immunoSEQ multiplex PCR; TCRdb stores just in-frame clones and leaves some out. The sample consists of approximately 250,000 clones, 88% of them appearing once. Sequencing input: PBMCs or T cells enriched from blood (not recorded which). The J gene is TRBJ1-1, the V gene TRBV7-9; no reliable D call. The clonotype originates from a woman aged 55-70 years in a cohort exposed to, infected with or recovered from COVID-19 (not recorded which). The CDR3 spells CASSLLRMNTEAFF. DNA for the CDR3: TGTGCCAGCAGCCTACTTCGAATGAACACTGAAGCTTTCTTT.